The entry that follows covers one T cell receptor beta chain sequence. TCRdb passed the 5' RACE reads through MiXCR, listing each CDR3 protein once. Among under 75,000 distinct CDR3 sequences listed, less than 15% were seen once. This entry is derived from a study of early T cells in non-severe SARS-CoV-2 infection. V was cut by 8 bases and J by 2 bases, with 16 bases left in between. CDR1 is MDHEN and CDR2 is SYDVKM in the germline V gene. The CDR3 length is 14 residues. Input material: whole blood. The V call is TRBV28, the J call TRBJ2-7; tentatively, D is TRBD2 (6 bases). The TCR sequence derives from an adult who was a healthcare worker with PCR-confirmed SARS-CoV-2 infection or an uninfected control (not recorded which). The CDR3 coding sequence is TGTGCCAGCGGGGGATCGGGGGTCCCCTACGAGCAGTACTTC. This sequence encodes CASGGSGVPYEQYF. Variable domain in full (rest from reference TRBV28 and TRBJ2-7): DVKVTQSSRYLVKRTGEKVFLECVQDMDHENMFWYRQDPGLGLRLIYFSYDVKMKEKGDIPEGYSVSREKKERFSLILESASTNQTSMYLCASGGSGVPYEQYFGPGTRLTVT.